Each of the 8 T cell receptor beta chains below was sequenced from the same sample in a study of T cell clonotyping in hematopoietic cell transplantation. TCRdb's copy holds only in-frame clones and misses some; the assay was immunoSEQ multiplex PCR. Among about 7,200 clones listed, around 91% were seen once. Here the sequenced sample was PBMCs, taken 30 days after allogeneic stem cell transplant. The receptors come from a female patient aged 50-59 years who had an allogeneic stem cell transplant from an unrelated donor, so the T cells may come from the graft donor. Some clones in this sample may be carry-over from other donors' samples.

This chain connects TRBV20-1 to TRBJ1-1; no reliable D call. The V and J ends lost 6 bases and 0 bases respectively, with 5 bases between them. The CDR3 has 11 amino acids. CDR1 and CDR2 (germline): DFQATT, SNEGSKA (reference sequence). The CDR3 protein is CSAWMNTEAFF. CDR3 nucleotides: TGCAGTGCCTGGATGAACACTGAAGCTTTCTTT.

This chain uses TRBV30 with TRBJ1-1; 9 bases fit TRBD1. The V gene end was trimmed by 3 bases and the J gene end by 7 bases; junction bases not matched to a gene: 15. Per germline, CDR1 GTSNPN and CDR2 SVGIG (reference sequence). CDR3 length: 16 amino acids. CDR3 in amino acids: CAWSKGQGRETLEAFF. The CDR3 DNA sequence: TGTGCCTGGAGCAAGGGACAGGGACGAGAAACCCTTGAAGCTTTCTTT.

This sequence joins TRBV6-1 and TRBJ1-5; D gene ambiguous. CDR1 is MNHNS and CDR2 is SASEGT in the germline V gene. Trimming left V 4 bases short and J 0 bases short, with 10 bases between. The CDR3 runs to 15 residues. Here the CDR3 DNA reads TGTGCCAGCAGTGTTCTCGACGATAGCAATCAGCCCCAGCATTTT. It is translated as CASSVLDDSNQPQHF.

The chain is built from TRBV5-4 and TRBJ2-2, with 7 bases that match TRBD1. Trimming at V came to 4 bases and at J to 0 bases, leaving 3 bases not matched to a gene. Per germline, CDR1 SGHNT and CDR2 YYREEE (reference sequence). CDR3 length: 15 residues. The chain's CDR3 is CASSRDRPNTGELFF. The DNA for the CDR3 is TGTGCCAGCAGCCGGGACAGACCGAACACCGGGGAGCTGTTTTTT.

The V gene is TRBV30, the J gene TRBJ2-3; unclear D gene. V was clipped by 0 bases and J by 11 bases, with 15 bases between them. Germline V gene data show CDR1 as GTSNPN and CDR2 as SVGIG (reference sequence). The CDR3 totals 13 residues. In DNA form, the CDR3 reads TGTGCCTGGAGTGTACTTGGCCTCGGTGAGCAGTATTTT. Translating it yields CAWSVLGLGEQYF.

V and J are TRBV6-1 and TRBJ1-1; D unresolved. V was clipped by 3 bases and J by 8 bases, with 7 bases between them. CDR3 length: 11 amino acids. Germline CDR1 is MNHNS and CDR2 is SASEGT. CDR3 amino acids: CASSDSWEAFF. In DNA form, the CDR3 reads TGTGCCAGCAGTGATAGTTGGGAAGCTTTCTTT.

This clone was detected a few times. V gene TRBV6-5 combines with J gene TRBJ2-7, with TRBD2 identical over 9 bases. Germline values: CDR1 MNHEY, CDR2 SVGAGI. CDR3 length equals 15 residues. V shed 2 bases and J 2 bases; nucleotides not matched to a gene: 4. In DNA form, the CDR3 reads TGTGCCAGCAGTTACATACTAGCGGGCCCCTACGAGCAGTACTTC. Translation: CASSYILAGPYEQYF.

The J gene is TRBJ1-1, the V gene TRBV1. TRBV1 is a listed pseudogene. This CDR3 region has 13 residues. The CDR3 sequence: CTSSQDECTEAFF. DNA of the CDR3: TGCACCAGCAGCCAAGATGAGTGCACTGAAGCTTTCTTT.